Listed below are T cell receptor beta chains from one sample, sequenced in a study of T cell responses to AZD1222 COVID-19 vaccine. Produced via immunoSEQ multiplex PCR; TCRdb's table is partial and in-frame only. The sample records 150,000 to 200,000 clones, roughly 92% being singletons. The sample in question was peripheral blood, obtained on day 0 of AZD1222 vaccination. The receptors shown here come from an adult in good health. Both conserved end residues are part of each CDR3. The D gene is left open where the match is weak. The size entry is marked missing in some rows and otherwise reads once, few, many or a size class.

V gene	clone size	J gene	D gene	CDR3 protein	CDR3 DNA
TRBV4-2	NA	TRBJ1-2	NA	CASSQDLDTHYGYTF	TGTGCCAGCAGCCAAGATTTGGACACCCACTATGGCTACACCTTC
TRBV6-1	NA	TRBJ1-1	TRBD1	CASSEALGQAEAFF	TGTGCCAGCAGTGAAGCCTTGGGACAGGCAGAAGCTTTCTTT
TRBV5-1	NA	TRBJ1-6	NA	CASSLGQENSPLHF	TGCGCCAGCAGCTTGGGGCAGGAGAATTCACCCCTCCACTTT
TRBV9	NA	TRBJ1-3	TRBD1	CASSVGQGQGNTIYF	TGTGCCAGCAGCGTAGGACAGGGCCAAGGAAACACCATATATTTT
TRBV10-2	NA	TRBJ1-2	TRBD1	CASSESGQGVYGYTF	TGCGCCAGCAGTGAGTCCGGACAGGGTGTCTATGGCTACACCTTC
TRBV18	once	TRBJ1-2	TRBD1	CASSPGTGSDYGYTF	TGTGCCAGCTCACCTGGGACAGGGTCTGACTATGGCTACACCTTC
TRBV27	NA	TRBJ2-7	NA	CASRTGPEQYF	TGTGCCAGCAGGACTGGGCCCGAGCAGTACTTC
TRBV4-2	NA	TRBJ1-6	NA	CASSQDSVQDYSPLHF	TGTGCCAGCAGCCAAGATAGTGTACAGGACTATTCACCCCTCCACTTT
TRBV19	NA	TRBJ1-5	NA	CASSMGSRGNQPQHF	TGTGCCAGTAGTATGGGATCCAGGGGCAATCAGCCCCAGCATTTT
TRBV12-5	NA	TRBJ1-2	TRBD1	CASGADRVGSGYTF	TGTGCTAGTGGGGCCGACAGGGTTGGGAGCGGCTACACCTTC
TRBV19	NA	TRBJ1-3	NA	CASSATGSGNTIYF	TGTGCCAGTAGTGCGACAGGCTCTGGAAACACCATATATTTT
TRBV11-2	NA	TRBJ1-6	TRBD1	CASSLERGLSYNSPLHF	TGTGCCAGCAGCTTAGAGAGGGGGCTGTCCTATAATTCACCCCTCCACTTT
TRBV4-1	NA	TRBJ1-4	TRBD1	CASSQRGGTGAVELFF	TGCGCCAGCAGCCAGAGGGGGGGGACAGGGGCCGTGGAACTGTTTTTT
TRBV6-5	NA	TRBJ1-1	NA	CASSYRKYTEAFF	TGTGCCAGCAGTTACCGCAAGTACACTGAAGCTTTCTTT
TRBV10-2	NA	TRBJ1-2	NA	CASSESWRAVKGYTF	TGCGCCAGCAGTGAGTCCTGGAGGGCGGTGAAGGGCTACACCTTC
TRBV5-8	NA	TRBJ1-1	TRBD1	CASSTTGVNTEAFF	TGTGCCAGCAGCACCACAGGGGTGAACACTGAAGCTTTCTTT
TRBV7-9	NA	TRBJ2-7	NA	CASSSEVVSYEQYF	TGTGCCAGCAGTTCTGAGGTTGTGTCGTACGAGCAGTACTTC
TRBV7-2	NA	TRBJ1-1	TRBD1	CASSLDGGRGGTEAFF	TGTGCCAGCAGCTTAGACGGTGGCAGGGGGGGCACTGAAGCTTTCTTT
TRBV9	NA	TRBJ2-2	NA	CASSVEDPEYGELFF	TGTGCCAGCAGCGTAGAAGATCCGGAGTACGGGGAGCTGTTTTTT
TRBV7-8	NA	TRBJ1-4	NA	CASSSGRAATNEKLFF	TGTGCCAGCAGCTCAGGTCGTGCTGCAACTAATGAAAAACTGTTTTTT
TRBV18	NA	TRBJ2-3	NA	CASSPLSGRGDTQYF	TGTGCCAGCTCACCACTCTCCGGGAGAGGCGATACGCAGTATTTT
TRBV9	NA	TRBJ2-7	TRBD1	CASSLSGTGGVEQYF	TGTGCCAGCAGCCTCTCCGGGACAGGGGGCGTCGAGCAGTACTTC
TRBV5-1	NA	TRBJ2-1	TRBD2	CASSLAGGRNEQFF	TGCGCCAGCAGCTTAGCGGGAGGACGCAATGAGCAGTTCTTC